Shown below are 25 T cell receptor beta chains from a single sample sequenced in a study of blood T cell repertoires in COVID-19. Profiling relied on immunoSEQ multiplex PCR, and the TCRdb table lists in-frame clones only, not all of them. The sample lists about 290,000 clones; under 90% were seen once. Sequencing was performed on peripheral blood. The receptor source for this set is a woman in her twenties or thirties with COVID-19, enrolled during active disease.

The V call is TRBV9, the J call TRBJ2-7, with TRBD1 matching 7 bases. Germline loops: CDR1 SGDLS, CDR2 YYNGEE. CDR3 length: 15 amino acids. Trimming cost V 0 bases and J 3 bases; bases outside gene matches: 6. Written as DNA, the CDR3 is TGTGCCAGCAGCGTAGGGGGGACAGTTTTCTACGAGCAGTACTTC. The encoded protein is CASSVGGTVFYEQYF. Using reference TRBV9 and TRBJ2-7 for the parts outside the CDR3, the full variable domain is DSGVTQTPKHLITATGQRVTLRCSPRSGDLSVYWYQQSLDQGLQFLIQYYNGEERAKGNILERFSAQQFPDLHSELNLSSLELGDSALYFCASSVGGTVFYEQYFGPGTRLTVT.

This clone was seen a few times. The DNA for the CDR3 is TGTGCCAGCAGCTTAGGCGGGTTGGGTTATCAGCCCCAGCATTTT. This gives the protein CASSLGGLGYQPQHF. The chain uses TRBV11-2 and TRBJ1-5, with D unclear. CDR1 and CDR2 (germline): SGHAT, FQNNGV. The V end lost 1 base, the J end lost 5 bases, and 12 bases lay between the germline ends. The CDR3 totals 15 residues.

This rearrangement joins TRBV7-2 to TRBJ1-5; 7 nucleotides align to TRBD1. The CDR3 is 14 amino acids. In germline, CDR1 is SGHTA, CDR2 FQGNSA. V lost 2 bases and J lost 6; bases outside the gene matches: 4. The CDR3 nucleotides read TGTGCCAGCAGCTTAAGGGACAGCCGTCAGCCCCAGCATTTT. As protein: CASSLRDSRQPQHF.

This chain connects TRBV27 to TRBJ2-1; 7 bases match TRBD1. The CDR3 contains 14 residues. Losses at the gene ends were 5 bases for V and 4 bases for J; bases not matched to a gene: 5. Germline V gene data show CDR1 as MNHEY and CDR2 as SMNVEV (reference sequence). The CDR3 protein is CASSLSTGYNEQFF. The CDR3 DNA reads as TGTGCCAGCAGTCTGTCGACAGGGTACAATGAGCAGTTCTTC.

This clone is a singleton in its sample. V usage is TRBV5-4 and J usage is TRBJ2-7, with TRBD1 identical over 7 bases. The CDR3 length is 13 residues. The germline CDR1 and CDR2 sequences are SGHNT and YYREEE (reference sequence). V lost 4 bases, J lost 3 bases, and 4 bases stayed unmatched. CDR3 bases: TGTGCCAGCAGCCCGGGACAGAACTACGAGCAGTACTTC. This translates into CASSPGQNYEQYF.

V gene TRBV10-1 combines with J gene TRBJ2-2, with D perhaps TRBD2 (5 bases). Germline V CDR1 and CDR2: WNHNN, SYGVQD (reference sequence). The CDR3 covers 15 residues. V lost 6 bases and J 6 bases, leaving 17 bases between the germline ends. Here the CDR3 reads CASSDPFYSAGELFF. In DNA form, the CDR3 reads TGCGCCAGCAGCGACCCATTCTATAGCGCCGGGGAGCTGTTTTTT.

The chain is built from TRBV6-5 and TRBJ2-3; TRBD2 is a possible D gene (6 bases). V lost 4 bases and J lost 0, with 14 bases in between. The germline V gene encodes CDR1 MNHEY and CDR2 SVGAGI. This CDR3 contains 16 residues. CDR3 sequence (DNA): TGTGCCAGCAGTTTGGGTCTAGCGATTAGCACAGATACGCAGTATTTT. This encodes CASSLGLAISTDTQYF.

This chain connects TRBV27 to TRBJ2-2; weak D call: TRBD1 (5 bases). CDR1 is MNHEY, CDR2 SMNVEV, per germline (reference sequence). This CDR3 is 15 amino acids long. Trimming stripped 4 bases from V and 0 bases from J, with 9 bases between. Here the CDR3 reads CASSWTWPNTGELFF. The CDR3 DNA follows: TGTGCCAGCAGTTGGACATGGCCGAACACCGGGGAGCTGTTTTTT.

The CDR3 loop is CASSLGRQGERQETQYF. As DNA, the CDR3 is TGTGCCAGCAGCTTAGGAAGACAGGGGGAGAGGCAAGAGACCCAGTACTTC. The chain is built from TRBV7-9 and TRBJ2-5, with 9 bases fitting TRBD1. V shed 1 base and J 2 bases; nucleotides not matched to a gene: 8. Germline assignment: CDR1 SEHNR and CDR2 FQNEAQ (reference sequence). The CDR3 spans 17 residues.

This sequence joins TRBV6-5 and TRBJ2-7, with D perhaps matching TRBD2 (7 bases). There are 15 residues in the CDR3. The ends were cut back, 1 base at V and 3 bases at J, with 13 bases in the middle. CDR1 is MNHEY, CDR2 SVGAGI, per germline. The CDR3 sequence: CASSYWRGGDYEQYF. The DNA for the CDR3 is TGTGCCAGCAGTTACTGGAGGGGGGGGGACTACGAGCAGTACTTC.

This chain uses TRBV5-4 with TRBJ1-1; 7 bases align to TRBD1. Per the germline V gene, CDR1 is SGHNT and CDR2 is YYREEE (reference sequence). Trimming took 2 bases from V and 5 from J; bases not matched to a gene: 6. CDR3 size: 14 residues. The CDR3 reads CASSFGDRATEAFF. CDR3 nucleotides: TGTGCCAGCAGCTTCGGCGACAGGGCTACTGAAGCTTTCTTT.

The rearrangement joins TRBV4-2 to TRBJ2-1; maybe TRBD2 (6 bases). This CDR3 is 15 amino acids long. V was clipped by 1 base and J by 4 bases, with 11 bases between them. Germline CDR1 reads LGHNA; CDR2 reads YNFKEQ. Here the CDR3 DNA reads TGTGCCAGCAGCCAAGGAGTAGCGGTGTACAATGAGCAGTTCTTC. Translated, it gives CASSQGVAVYNEQFF.

The chain uses TRBV2 and TRBJ1-5; D is possibly TRBD1 (5 bases). The germline gives CDR1 SNHLY, CDR2 FYNNEI. Trimming took off 1 base at V and 0 bases at J, with 10 bases between the two ends. This CDR3 contains 16 residues. CDR3 in DNA: TGTGCCAGCAGTGAAGTGGGGGGTTATAGCAATCAGCCCCAGCATTTT. Its protein is CASSEVGGYSNQPQHF. Filled out from reference TRBV2 and TRBJ1-5, the complete variable domain reads EPEVTQTPSHQVTQMGQEVILRCVPISNHLYFYWYRQILGQKVEFLVSFYNNEISEKSEIFDDQFSVERPDGSNFTLKIRSTKLEDSAMYFCASSEVGGYSNQPQHFGDGTRLSIL.

The J gene is TRBJ1-3, the V gene TRBV6-5, with D possibly matching TRBD1 (6 bases). Trimming pared 6 bases from V and 0 bases from J, leaving 9 bases between. CDR3 length: 14 amino acids. CDR1 MNHEY and CDR2 SVGAGI come from the germline V gene. This chain's CDR3 is CASRRDTSGNTIYF. The DNA of the CDR3 is TGTGCCAGCAGAAGGGACACCTCTGGAAACACCATATATTTT.

In its sample, this clone was seen a few times. This chain links TRBV11-2 with TRBJ1-1; D uncertain. Trimming pared 5 bases from V and 5 bases from J, leaving 18 bases between. This CDR3 region has 15 residues. Germline V gives CDR1 SGHAT, CDR2 FQNNGV. The CDR3 DNA is TGTGCCAGCAGCCCTCGTGGATCCAGCGGGACTGAAGCTTTCTTT. Its translation: CASSPRGSSGTEAFF.

Comments on this clone: At one end the junction does not follow the germline gene, possibly because of a read error. V and J are TRBV5-4 and TRBJ1-6; 8 nucleotides line up with TRBD1. The CDR3 sequence is 16 residues long. Germline CDR1 SGHNT, CDR2 YYREEE (reference sequence). As DNA, the CDR3 is TGTGCCAGCAGTTTGGGGCTTACAGGGGGTCATTCACCCCTCCACTTT. This gives the protein CASSLGLTGGHSPLHF.

V is TRBV6-5 and J is TRBJ1-1; 8 bases line up with TRBD1. The CDR3 loop spans 15 amino acids. CDR1 MNHEY and CDR2 SVGAGI come from the germline V gene. The V segment lost 5 bases and the J segment 0 bases; nucleotides outside the gene matches: 5. The CDR3 DNA sequence: TGTGCCAGCAGTCCAAGGACAGGGATGAACACTGAAGCTTTCTTT. Amino acids: CASSPRTGMNTEAFF.

The V gene is TRBV5-1, the J gene TRBJ1-2; 8 nucleotides match TRBD1. The CDR3 is 14 residues long. CDR1 and CDR2 from the germline V gene are SGHRS and YFSETQ. With V trimmed by 7 bases and J by 7 bases, 12 bases remained unmatched. The CDR3 protein is CASGTGGQGLGYTF. The CDR3 DNA reads as TGCGCCAGCGGCACCGGTGGACAGGGACTTGGCTACACCTTC.

This CDR3 reads CASSQTGGPTYEQYF. CDR3 nucleotide sequence: TGCGCCAGCAGCCAAACGGGGGGCCCGACCTACGAGCAGTACTTC. The V gene is TRBV4-1, the J gene TRBJ2-7; possibly TRBD2 for D (7 bases). The CDR3 is 15 residues long. Per the germline V gene, CDR1 is MGHRA and CDR2 is YSYEKL. V lost 2 bases to trimming and J lost 2 bases, with 13 bases between them.

CDR3 protein: CASSHPGQGGYGYTF. Here the CDR3 DNA reads TGCGCCAGCAGCCATCCCGGACAGGGCGGCTATGGCTACACCTTC. This chain joins TRBV4-1 and TRBJ1-2; 8 bases line up with TRBD1. CDR3 length equals 15 residues. Trimming removed 3 bases from V and 4 bases from J; junction bases left unmatched: 7. CDR1 and CDR2 (germline): MGHRA, YSYEKL.

The CDR3 DNA reads TGTGCCAGCAGCCCTAACGGGGATGAGCAGTTCTTC. Translating it yields CASSPNGDEQFF. V usage is TRBV13 and J usage is TRBJ2-1; D is possibly TRBD2 (5 bases). The CDR3 has 12 residues. Between the trimmed V and J ends, which lost 5 bases and 8 bases, there was a span of 10 bases. Germline CDR1 is PRHDT and CDR2 is FYEKMQ (reference sequence). The entire variable domain, with the rest obtained from reference TRBV13 and TRBJ2-1, is as follows: AAGVIQSPRHLIKEKRETATLKCYPIPRHDTVYWYQQGPGQDPQFLISFYEKMQSDKGSIPDRFSAQQFSDYHSELNMSSLELGDSALYFCASSPNGDEQFFGPGTRLTVL.

The chain recombines TRBV29-1 with TRBJ2-7; 8 nucleotides agree with TRBD2. Germline lookup yields CDR1 SQVTM and CDR2 ANQGSEA. V shed 4 bases, J shed 3 bases, and the junction held 5 bases outside the gene matches. The CDR3 contains 13 residues. CDR3 region: CSVGAGGIYEQYF. In nucleotides, the CDR3 is TGCAGCGTTGGGGCGGGGGGCATCTACGAGCAGTACTTC.

This chain joins TRBV15 and TRBJ1-5; 9 bases agree with TRBD1. J was trimmed by 6 bases and V by 3 bases; bases with no gene match: 6. The CDR3 loop spans 15 amino acids. Germline values: CDR1 LNHNV, CDR2 YYDKDF (reference sequence). CDR3: CATSRDRGSFQPQHF. The CDR3 DNA sequence: TGTGCCACCAGCAGGGACAGGGGATCTTTTCAGCCCCAGCATTTT. Drawing the rest from reference TRBV15 and TRBJ1-5, the complete variable domain is DAMVIQNPRYQVTQFGKPVTLSCSQTLNHNVMYWYQQKSSQAPKLLFHYYDKDFNNEADTPDNFQSRRPNTSFCFLDIRSPGLGDTAMYLCATSRDRGSFQPQHFGDGTRLSIL.

There are a few counts of this clone. The chain is built from TRBV11-2 and TRBJ2-2; D is uncertain. The CDR3 loop spans 11 amino acids. V was shortened by 8 bases and J by 6 bases, with 7 bases between the two germline ends. The germline CDR1 and CDR2 sequences are SGHAT and FQNNGV. The CDR3 region is CASRVSGELFF. The CDR3 DNA is TGTGCCAGCCGGGTTTCCGGGGAGCTGTTTTTT. The full variable domain, completed using reference TRBV11-2 and TRBJ2-2, is EAGVAQSPRYKIIEKRQSVAFWCNPISGHATLYWYQQILGQGPKLLIQFQNNGVVDDSQLPKDRFSAERLKGVDSTLKIQPAKLEDSAVYLCASRVSGELFFGEGSRLTVL.

The CDR3 loop is CASSILAGAEAFF. The DNA of the CDR3 is TGTGCCAGTAGTATATTAGCAGGGGCTGAAGCTTTCTTT. The V call is TRBV19, the J call TRBJ1-1, with D perhaps TRBD1 (6 bases). The V gene's germline CDR1 is LNHDA and CDR2 SQIVND (reference sequence). The length of the CDR3 is 13 residues. Trimming took off 2 bases at V and 6 bases at J, with 10 bases between the two ends.